A selection of T cell receptor beta chains follows, all from one sample in a study of blood T cells in healthy people across ages. MiXCR was run by TCRdb on the 5' RACE reads, yielding one entry per CDR3 protein. The sample records 850,000 or so distinct CDR3 sequences, 29% being singletons. Sequencing was carried out using blood. These TCRs come from a woman aged 80 or over in good health. The CDR3 runs from the conserved cysteine through the conserved F or W. Each record gives: D gene, J gene, V gene, clone size, CDR3 protein, CDR3 DNA. The D gene is left open where the match is weak. Clone size is shown for a subset of rows, as once, few, many or a class of expanded clone.

- TRBJ2-4 TRBV20-1 many CSARSSVLAKNIQYF TGCAGTGCTAGGTCCTCCGTACTAGCCAAAAACATTCAGTACTTC
- TRBJ2-6 TRBV5-1 many CASSPDGQPGANVLTF TGCGCCAGCAGCCCAGATGGACAGCCTGGGGCCAACGTCCTGACTTTC
- TRBJ1-1 TRBV29-1 - CSVAGDAEAFF TGCAGCGTTGCAGGGGACGCTGAAGCTTTCTTT
TRBD1 TRBJ2-7 TRBV20-1 many CSAWDSPYEQYF TGCAGTGCTTGGGACAGTCCCTACGAGCAGTACTTC
- TRBJ2-7 TRBV3-1 many CASSQDRLAREQYF TGTGCCAGCAGCCAAGATCGGCTAGCACGCGAGCAGTACTTC
- TRBJ2-1 TRBV3-1 many CASSQGGAKSYNEQFF TGTGCCAGCAGCCAAGGGGGGGCCAAGTCCTACAATGAGCAGTTCTTC
- TRBJ2-2 TRBV20-1 few CSARVGAGYTGELFF TGCAGTGCTAGAGTGGGGGCAGGGTACACCGGGGAGCTGTTTTTT
TRBD1 TRBJ2-3 TRBV12-5 - CASGLSERTGTQYF TGTGCTAGTGGCTTATCCGAAAGGACAGGTACGCAGTATTTT
- TRBJ2-2 TRBV6-2/TRBV6-3 few CASSGLSRSGELFF TGTGCCAGCTCGGGACTTTCCAGATCCGGGGAGCTGTTTTTT
TRBD2 TRBJ2-3 TRBV7-3 - CASSKAGLRTDTQYF TGTGCCAGCAGCAAAGCGGGACTTCGCACAGATACGCAGTATTTT
- TRBJ1-5 TRBV20-1 - CSARAGGDQPQHF TGCAGTGCTAGAGCCGGGGGCGATCAGCCCCAGCATTTT
- TRBJ2-1 TRBV29-1 - CSAGGLVYNEQFF TGCAGCGCCGGTGGGCTGGTTTACAATGAGCAGTTCTTC
- TRBJ2-3 TRBV10-3 - CAISERTGTDTQYF TGTGCCATCAGTGAGAGGACAGGCACAGATACGCAGTATTTT
- TRBJ1-5 TRBV6-2/TRBV6-3 few CASSYPGGSSNQPQHF TGTGCCAGCAGTTACCCAGGAGGGTCCTCCAATCAGCCCCAGCATTTT
TRBD2 TRBJ2-7 TRBV5-1 - CASSVGLAALYEQYF TGCGCCAGCAGCGTCGGACTAGCGGCTCTCTACGAGCAGTACTTC
- TRBJ2-4 TRBV7-2 - CASSFRSSPDIQYF TGTGCCAGCAGCTTCCGGTCCTCGCCGGACATTCAGTACTTC
- TRBJ2-5 TRBV6-5 many CASRQSRGAKETQYF TGTGCCAGCAGGCAGAGTCGGGGGGCGAAAGAGACCCAGTACTTC
TRBD2 TRBJ2-3 TRBV7-9 few CASSPNSGGPTDTQYF TGTGCCAGCAGCCCGAATAGCGGGGGGCCCACAGATACGCAGTATTTT
- TRBJ2-1 TRBV4-3 few CASSQDISDLSEQFF TGCGCCAGCAGCCAAGATATTTCGGACTTAAGTGAGCAGTTCTTC
TRBD1 TRBJ2-7 TRBV7-2 - CASSTGAEQYF TGTGCCAGCAGCACAGGGGCCGAGCAGTACTTC
- TRBJ2-3 TRBV12-3/TRBV12-4 - CASNKQGAGDAQYF TGTGCCAGCAATAAACAAGGGGCAGGGGATGCGCAGTATTTT
TRBD2 TRBJ2-5 TRBV7-9 many CASSFETSGGETQYF TGTGCCAGCAGCTTCGAGACTAGCGGGGGAGAGACCCAGTACTTC
- TRBJ2-3 TRBV30 many CAWSVNSDTQYF TGTGCCTGGAGTGTAAATTCCGATACGCAGTATTTT
TRBD1 TRBJ1-1 TRBV20-1 - CSAQGQGGGTEAFF TGCAGTGCTCAGGGACAGGGAGGCGGGACTGAAGCTTTCTTT
TRBD1 TRBJ1-6 TRBV6-5 many CASSPYWTGGNSPLHF TGTGCCAGCAGTCCCTATTGGACAGGGGGTAATTCACCCCTCCACTTT
TRBD2 TRBJ2-5 TRBV27 - CASSVGLAVGETQYF TGTGCCAGCAGTGTGGGACTAGCGGTCGGTGAGACCCAGTACTTC
- TRBJ1-2 TRBV6-2/TRBV6-3 few CASRYGTRDGYTF TGTGCCAGCAGGTACGGGACCCGGGATGGCTACACCTTC
TRBD2 TRBJ2-5 TRBV20-1 many CSARDLSGGEETQYF TGCAGTGCTAGAGATTTAAGCGGGGGGGAAGAGACCCAGTACTTC
TRBD2 TRBJ2-5 TRBV7-9 few CAGSFPTSGEETQYF TGTGCCGGCAGCTTCCCGACTAGCGGAGAAGAGACCCAGTACTTC
- TRBJ2-5 TRBV7-2 many CASSLAATGAGRETQYF TGTGCCAGCAGCTTAGCGGCGACAGGAGCGGGGAGAGAGACCCAGTACTTC
TRBD2 TRBJ2-7 TRBV20-1 many CSAREGLAGTYEQYF TGCAGTGCTAGGGAGGGACTAGCGGGAACCTACGAGCAGTACTTC
- TRBJ1-4 TRBV7-2 few CASSLLPGTGEKLFF TGTGCCAGCAGCCTCCTTCCCGGGACGGGTGAAAAACTGTTTTTT
- TRBJ2-1 TRBV25-1 - CASSEYEGFNEQFF TGTGCCAGCAGTGAATACGAGGGTTTCAATGAGCAGTTCTTC
- TRBJ1-1 TRBV6-2/TRBV6-3 - CASSPRGRNAEAFF TGTGCCAGCAGTCCAAGGGGTAGGAACGCTGAAGCTTTCTTT
- TRBJ2-5 TRBV20-1 - CSARRLSIQETQYF TGCAGTGCTAGAAGACTGAGTATCCAAGAGACCCAGTACTTC
- TRBJ1-1 TRBV6-1 few CASSEWGRTTEAFF TGTGCCAGCAGTGAATGGGGACGGACCACTGAAGCTTTCTTT
- TRBJ1-4 TRBV12-3/TRBV12-4 many CASTLGGGVDEKLFF TGTGCCAGCACTCTGGGTGGTGGGGTGGATGAAAAACTGTTTTTT
TRBD1 TRBJ2-5 TRBV6-2/TRBV6-3 many CASSYYGTGTFGTQYF TGTGCCAGCAGTTACTACGGGACAGGTACCTTTGGGACCCAGTACTTC
- TRBJ2-7 TRBV28 many CASSKDKGMDEQYF TGTGCCAGCAGTAAGGACAAGGGTATGGACGAGCAGTACTTC
- TRBJ2-1 TRBV20-1 many CSARAGLGLGVSYNEQFF TGCAGTGCTAGAGCCGGGCTGGGCCTGGGCGTATCCTACAATGAGCAGTTCTTC